The clone carrying this T cell receptor beta chain occurred many times. Its antigen is undetermined. Noted time point: patch test 2, 6 weeks after DPC sensitization. Treatment reported: therapeutic diphenylcyclopropenone sensitization with weekly scalp DPC. This record comes from a study of human T cells and chemical hapten exposure. The wider study: Read at 6 days, the patch tests placed 0.01% DPC on the upper back.

Notes on the study in general: Sensitization with DPC brought no change to TCRs above 1 in 1000 in frequency.

Using its own MiXCR run on the RACE reads, TCRdb lists one record per CDR3 protein. The table has fewer than 85,000 distinct CDR3 sequences, roughly a tenth seen once. CDR3 length: 13 residues. Germline CDR1 DFQATT, CDR2 SNEGSKA (reference sequence). The ends were cut back, 8 bases at V and 4 bases at J, with 17 bases in the middle. This specimen was whole blood, taken in connection with sensitization to the hapten diphenylcyclopropenone (DPC). This sequence was found in a young woman with alopecia areata. Some clones in this sample may be carry-over from other donors' samples. The chain couples TRBV20-1 to TRBJ1-2; a possible D gene is TRBD1 (5 bases). The CDR3 nucleotides read TGCAGTCCCCACGGGGGGGAAAGCTATGGCTACACCTTC. Encoded protein: CSPHGGESYGYTF.